What follows is one T cell receptor (beta chain) and its context. 60 Vbeta and 13 Jbeta primers were used in PCR. Libraries were prepared by immunoSEQ multiplex PCR; TCRdb keeps only in-frame clonotypes and omits some of them. The sample consists of 100,000 to 150,000 clones, roughly four fifths of them appearing once. The CDR3 length is 14 residues. Germline CDR1 and CDR2: MDHEN and SYDVKM. The V gene lost 5 bases and the J gene lost 2 bases, with 11 bases spanning the gap. This entry comes from a study of cytomegalovirus exposure and HLA in healthy donors. The sequenced sample consisted of PBMCs. The V and J genes are TRBV28 and TRBJ2-3; D possibly corresponds to TRBD1 (6 bases). This receptor was taken from a male donor in good health and CMV-seronegative. CDR3 residues: CASSPGTNTDTQYF. CDR3 nucleotides: TGTGCCAGCAGTCCCGGGACAAACACAGATACGCAGTATTTT.